In this sample, the clone carrying this T cell receptor beta chain turned up a few times. The CDR3 loop spans 16 amino acids. V was pared by 3 bases and J by 8 bases, with 9 bases of the junction left unmatched. Looked up from germline, CDR1 is SGHAT and CDR2 is FQNNGV. This record belongs to a study of identical twins. TCRdb processed the 5' RACE reads anew with MiXCR; each CDR3 protein has one entry. The sample shows nearly 900,000 distinct CDR3 sequences, over 9% of them seen only once. These data were likewise used in another study, on yellow fever vaccine responses in identical twins. That source adds: On the reported evidence, twins' vaccine T cell responses seemed partly convergent and partly personalized.

The source is a woman aged 18-29 years in good health. Sequencing used PBMCs. The chain recombines TRBV11-2 with TRBJ2-1; 11 nucleotides agree with TRBD2. CDR3 in DNA: TGTGCCAGCAGCTTCCTCCGTCCACTAGCGGGGGATGAGCAGTTCTTC. Translated: CASSFLRPLAGDEQFF.